The source of this TCR beta chain is a study of blood T cell repertoires in COVID-19. This CDR3 region has 12 residues. Germline CDR1 is MDHEN and CDR2 is SYDVKM. Trimming took 2 bases from V and 14 from J, leaving 13 bases between them. All enrollees were about 18 to 95 years old and from about 25 US areas. Cohorts were determined from participant-reported clinical history. The study counted Cohort 3 donors as recovered given two negative PCRs, clearance, or symptom resolution. As originally analysed: Reference gene primer amplification yielded estimated nucleated cell counts. The repertoire was sequenced with immunoSEQ multiplex PCR; TCRdb's copy has only in-frame clones and lacks some. Clone size and V and J calls were adopted from that table, with D and trimming inferred from the DNA. Seen here are about 130,000 clones, 86% observed once, and the top ten hold more than 3.5%.

The TCR originated in a man aged 45-65 years who had recovered from COVID-19. V and J are TRBV28 and TRBJ2-1, with a weak D call TRBD1 (6 bases). Sequences were obtained from PBMCs or T cells enriched from blood (not recorded which). The CDR3 DNA reads TGTGCCAGCAGTTTAATGGGGGCGAGGGAGTTCTTC. Residues: CASSLMGAREFF.